These 2 T cell receptor beta chains originate from one sample sequenced in a study of blood T cells in healthy people across ages. Then a second PCR, running about 7 to 11 cycles, was carried out with a sample-barcoded 5' primer and a J-beta primer mix. Each CDR3 protein gets one entry after TCRdb re-called the 5' RACE reads with MiXCR. The repertoire consists of roughly 500,000 distinct CDR3 sequences, with 25% to 30% occurring once and the leading ten covering roughly 18%. Sequencing input: blood. The receptor set was obtained from a woman in her sixties or seventies in good health.

The V gene is TRBV20-1, the J gene TRBJ1-1, with unresolved D. Deletions cut 5 bases from V and 2 bases from J, with 15 bases between. CDR1 and CDR2 (germline): DFQATT, SNEGSKA (reference sequence). The CDR3 has 14 amino acids. The CDR3 sequence: CSASRPGLNTEAFF. For the CDR3, the DNA is TGCAGTGCTTCCCGTCCCGGTCTAAACACTGAAGCTTTCTTT.

This clonotype was detected many times. The rearrangement uses TRBV4-3 and TRBJ2-2; D not resolved. The CDR3 is 14 residues long. V was pared by 2 bases and J by 8 bases, with 12 bases between. CDR1 and CDR2 from the germline V gene are LGHNA and YSLEER. DNA for the CDR3: TGCGCCAGCAGCCAATCCCGAGGTTGGGGGGAGCTGTTTTTT. Amino acid sequence: CASSQSRGWGELFF.